These 16 T cell receptor beta chains were all obtained from the same sample, sequenced in a study of CD8+ T cells in alopecia areata. Specified treatment: oral pan-JAK inhibitor, 5-10 mg twice daily. It was cDNA, reverse transcribed from extracted RNA, that served as the sequencing template. Data came from immunoSEQ multiplex PCR; TCRdb stores just in-frame clones and leaves some out. The data show about 250,000 clones, about 60% seen once. This sample comprised CD4+ T cells sorted from blood, obtained at approximately week 52, from a patient treated with tofacitinib. The receptors here all came from a human donor with alopecia areata.

On this clone: Other nucleotide sequences in the sample specify the same CDR3. The chain has TRBV5-1 and TRBJ2-3; the D is unclear. This CDR3 has 13 residues. The V end lost 0 bases, the J end lost 3 bases, and 5 bases lay between the germline ends. CDR1 is SGHRS and CDR2 is YFSETQ in the germline V gene. The CDR3 loop reads CASSLGKTDTQYF. CDR3 in DNA: TGCGCCAGCAGCTTGGGAAAAACAGATACGCAGTATTTT. Supplemented by reference TRBV5-1 and TRBJ2-3, the full variable domain reads KAGVTQTPRYLIKTRGQQVTLSCSPISGHRSVSWYQQTPGQGLQFLFEYFSETQRNKGNFPGRFSGRQFSNSRSEMNVSTLELGDSALYLCASSLGKTDTQYFGPGTRLTVL.

V usage is TRBV4-1 and J usage is TRBJ2-7; TRBD1 aligns across 8 bases. This CDR3 has 14 residues. The ends lost 5 bases at V and 3 bases at J; junction bases unmatched: 6. Germline loops: CDR1 MGHRA, CDR2 YSYEKL. The CDR3 coding sequence is TGCGCCAGCAGCGGAGGGACAGGCCGCTACGAGCAGTACTTC. Protein sequence: CASSGGTGRYEQYF.

This clone was found a few times. The V gene is TRBV7-9, the J gene TRBJ2-1, with no clear D. The CDR3 length is 10 residues. CDR1 and CDR2 (germline): SEHNR, FQNEAQ (reference sequence). V lost 5 bases, J lost 12 bases, and 8 bases lay in between. The CDR3 DNA reads TGTGCCAGCAGCCGACGGGTGCAGTTCTTC. Encoded protein: CASSRRVQFF.

V is TRBV30 and J is TRBJ1-4; D is ambiguous. Looked up from germline, CDR1 is GTSNPN and CDR2 is SVGIG (reference sequence). V was shortened by 8 bases and J by 8 bases, with 15 bases between the two germline ends. CDR3 length equals 12 residues. CDR3 in amino acids: CAGLTDGEKLFF. The CDR3 nucleotides are TGTGCCGGTTTAACGGACGGCGAAAAACTGTTTTTT.

This chain joins TRBV4-1 and TRBJ2-3; perhaps D is TRBD1 or TRBD2 (5 bases each). The CDR3 totals 20 residues. The V end was cut by 0 bases, the J end by 0 bases, with 22 bases between. Germline CDR1 and CDR2: MGHRA and YSYEKL. Written as DNA, the CDR3 is TGCGCCAGCAGCCAAGATCGGCAGGGTTCAAGCGGTTTTAGCACAGATACGCAGTATTTT. Encoded protein: CASSQDRQGSSGFSTDTQYF.

In this sample, this clone turned up a few times. The chain employs TRBV6-6 and TRBJ1-5; TRBD1 agrees at 9 bases. Trimming removed 6 bases from V and 6 bases from J; junction bases left unmatched: 3. The CDR3 contains 13 residues. The V gene's germline CDR1 is MNHNY and CDR2 SVGAGI (reference sequence). The CDR3 DNA sequence: TGTGCCAGCAGGGGACAGGGAGTTCAGCCCCAGCATTTT. It translates to CASRGQGVQPQHF.

This rearrangement joins TRBV5-4 to TRBJ2-3; 8 bases fit TRBD1. Germline loops: CDR1 SGHNT, CDR2 YYREEE (reference sequence). V was clipped by 0 bases and J by 3 bases; unmatched bases: 6. The CDR3 loop spans 16 amino acids. CDR3 bases: TGTGCCAGCAGCTTGGAGGCCAGGGGGCGGACAGATACGCAGTATTTT. Protein product: CASSLEARGRTDTQYF. Full variable domain (missing parts from reference TRBV5-4 and TRBJ2-3): ETGVTQSPTHLIKTRGQQVTLRCSSQSGHNTVSWYQQALGQGPQFIFQYYREEENGRGNFPPRFSGLQFPNYSSELNVNALELDDSALYLCASSLEARGRTDTQYFGPGTRLTVL.

This clone was seen a few times. V and J are TRBV7-9 and TRBJ2-1, with no clear D. The germline V and J ends were trimmed by 0 bases and 5 bases, with 8 bases remaining between them. CDR1 and CDR2 (germline): SEHNR, FQNEAQ (reference sequence). The CDR3 totals 14 residues. This CDR3 is CASSLARPNNEQFF. CDR3 DNA sequence: TGTGCCAGCAGCTTAGCTCGTCCGAACAATGAGCAGTTCTTC.

The V call is TRBV12-5, the J call TRBJ2-4, with D tentatively TRBD2 (5 bases). V shed 0 bases and J shed 1 base, with 13 bases lying between them. The germline V gene has CDR1 LGHNT and CDR2 FRNRAP. The CDR3 runs 17 residues. CDR3 loop: CASGLVLESGAKNIQYF. For the CDR3, the DNA is TGTGCTAGTGGTTTGGTACTGGAGTCGGGGGCCAAAAACATTCAGTACTTC.

This chain uses TRBV5-4 with TRBJ2-4, with D unresolved. The CDR3 sequence is 14 residues long. V lost 5 bases, J lost 0 bases, and 9 bases lay in between. Per the germline V gene, CDR1 is SGHNT and CDR2 is YYREEE (reference sequence). The CDR3: CASRPELAKNIQYF. CDR3 nucleotide sequence: TGTGCCAGCAGACCCGAGCTAGCCAAAAACATTCAGTACTTC.

The CDR3 bases are TGTGCCAGCCGAGAATATGGCTACACCTTC. Its protein is CASREYGYTF. The rearrangement joins TRBV2 to TRBJ1-2; D uncertain. V was shortened by 8 bases and J by 5 bases, with 6 bases between the two germline ends. There are 10 residues in the CDR3. CDR1 and CDR2 (germline): SNHLY, FYNNEI.

The J gene is TRBJ2-2, the V gene TRBV6-6; D remains unclear. Per germline, CDR1 MNHNY and CDR2 SVGAGI (reference sequence). V dropped 7 bases and J dropped 6 bases, with 15 bases sitting between them. This CDR3 spans 14 amino acids. CDR3 DNA: TGTGCCAGCACCCACCGGCAGGTCGCCGGGGAGCTGTTTTTT. Translation gives CASTHRQVAGELFF.

The genes are TRBV12-5 and TRBJ1-1; no firm D call. The ends were cut back, 7 bases at V and 1 base at J, with 10 bases in the middle. The V gene's germline CDR1 is LGHNT and CDR2 FRNRAP. CDR3 length equals 13 residues. CDR3 DNA sequence: TGTGCTAGTGTTCCCCAGTGGAACACTGAAGCTTTCTTT. Protein product: CASVPQWNTEAFF.

This chain uses TRBV11-2 with TRBJ1-1; the D is unclear. The CDR3 runs 16 residues. The V and J ends lost 1 base and 4 bases respectively, with 16 bases between them. Germline loops: CDR1 SGHAT, CDR2 FQNNGV. CDR3 DNA: TGTGCCAGCAGCTTAGGACTATCAGCTCAAGGCACTGAAGCTTTCTTT. Residues: CASSLGLSAQGTEAFF.

The chain uses TRBV2 and TRBJ2-5; D possibly matches TRBD1 or TRBD2 (5 bases each). CDR3 size: 13 residues. Germline V lookup: CDR1 SNHLY, CDR2 FYNNEI. V lost 4 bases and J lost 5, with 11 bases in between. CDR3 amino acids: CASSAGTGETQYF. The CDR3 coding sequence is TGTGCCAGCAGTGCGGGGACGGGGGAGACCCAGTACTTC. Full variable domain (outside the CDR3, taken from reference TRBV2 and TRBJ2-5): EPEVTQTPSHQVTQMGQEVILRCVPISNHLYFYWYRQILGQKVEFLVSFYNNEISEKSEIFDDQFSVERPDGSNFTLKIRSTKLEDSAMYFCASSAGTGETQYFGPGTRLLVL.

The CDR3, as DNA: TGTGCCAGCAGCCAAGATGGGACAGGGGGGTTCTATGGCTACACCTTC. This sequence encodes CASSQDGTGGFYGYTF. The chain couples TRBV4-2 to TRBJ1-2, with 11 nucleotides matching TRBD1. Germline V gene data show CDR1 as LGHNA and CDR2 as YNFKEQ. This CDR3 contains 16 residues. The J segment lost 4 bases and the V segment lost 0 bases, leaving 4 bases of the junction unmatched.